These 23 T cell receptor beta chains share one sample of origin, sequenced in a study of spatial heterogeneity in lung cancer (dated by TCRdb to the late 2010s). Taken with the paper, the label for time point translates to: sample taken at primary tumor resection. For TCR sequencing, whole RNA was extracted from tumor and nontumor lung tissue, or from cryopreserved PBMC samples, and no cell sorting was done. Library preparation used 5' RACE. The sequencing machine was a NextSeq 500. TCRdb trimmed the raw reads at Q25, called clones with MiXCR and kept productive beta chains. For every CDR3 protein sequence, its rows merge into one entry that carries the most common genes and DNA. The sample has about 48,000 distinct CDR3 sequences on record, approximately 5.7% of them singletons. Together, the top ten hold around 10% of the sample. Specimen: PBMCs, collected at surgery. The source of these receptors is a male donor with early-stage non-small cell lung cancer.

The table lists this clonotype with many counts. This rearrangement joins TRBV6-5 to TRBJ2-1; D is ambiguous. The CDR3 is made up of 13 amino acids. Germline loops: CDR1 MNHEY, CDR2 SVGAGI. The germline V and J ends were trimmed by 2 bases and 3 bases, with 5 bases remaining between them. The CDR3 DNA reads TGTGCCAGCAGTTACAGTTTCTACAATGAGCAGTTCTTC. This gives the protein CASSYSFYNEQFF.

This clonotype has at least ten counts. The genes are TRBV20-1 and TRBJ2-4, with D tentatively TRBD2 (7 bases). CDR3 size: 15 residues. Trimming took 1 base from V and 5 from J, leaving 15 bases between them. Germline-derived CDR1 and CDR2 are DFQATT and SNEGSKA (reference sequence). This CDR3 is CSARVGGLAQNIQYF. Written as DNA, the CDR3 is TGCAGTGCTAGAGTCGGGGGGCTTGCACAAAACATTCAGTACTTC.

The sample holds many counts of this clonotype. The chain is built from TRBV10-3 and TRBJ2-1; TRBD1 aligns across 7 bases. V gave up 6 bases and J gave up 5 bases; unmatched junction bases: 13. This CDR3 comprises 16 residues. Germline V gene lookup returns CDR1 ENHRY and CDR2 SYGVKD. CDR3: CAISLHSNTGDNEQFF. In DNA form, the CDR3 reads TGTGCCATCAGCCTTCACTCTAACACAGGGGACAATGAGCAGTTCTTC.

This clonotype was found many times. The chain couples TRBV12-3 or TRBV12-4 to TRBJ2-1, with D tentatively TRBD2 (6 bases). This CDR3 comprises 14 residues. Trimming stripped 10 bases from V and 5 bases from J, with 18 bases between. The CDR3 DNA reads as TGTGCCACCTGGGGGGAGGACGGGAACAATGAGCAGTTCTTC. This gives the protein CATWGEDGNNEQFF.

At least ten counts were recorded for this clonotype. CDR3 region: CASSQAGPSYEQYF. The CDR3 DNA reads TGTGCCAGCAGCCAAGCGGGACCTTCCTACGAGCAGTACTTC. This chain joins TRBV6-5 and TRBJ2-7, with 7 nucleotides matching TRBD2. J gave up 1 base and V 6 bases, and 6 bases lay outside the gene matches. Germline V gene data show CDR1 as MNHEY and CDR2 as SVGAGI. This CDR3 comprises 14 residues.

The table lists this clonotype with many counts. J is TRBJ1-3 and V is TRBV7-9; 7 positions match TRBD1. V was pared by 5 bases and J by 3 bases, with 7 bases of the junction left unmatched. Germline-derived CDR1 and CDR2 are SEHNR and FQNEAQ (reference sequence). This CDR3 region has 15 residues. CDR3 sequence: CASSPADRDGNTIYF. DNA of the CDR3: TGTGCCAGCAGCCCCGCCGACAGGGATGGAAACACCATATATTTT. The full variable domain, with the rest looked up from reference TRBV7-9 and TRBJ1-3, is DTGVSQNPRHKITKRGQNVTFRCDPISEHNRLYWYRQTLGQGPEFLTYFQNEAQLEKSRLLSDRFSAERPKGSFSTLEIQRTEQGDSAMYLCASSPADRDGNTIYFGEGSWLTVV.

This clonotype was counted many times. V is TRBV28 and J is TRBJ2-2; D remains unclear. The V and J ends lost 8 bases and 2 bases respectively, with 9 bases between them. The CDR3 runs 13 residues. The germline V gene has CDR1 MDHEN and CDR2 SYDVKM. CDR3 region: CASGQFNTGELFF. CDR3 in DNA: TGTGCCAGCGGGCAGTTTAACACCGGGGAGCTGTTTTTT.

This clonotype was counted ten times or more. This chain joins TRBV29-1 and TRBJ2-5, with a weak D call TRBD2 (5 bases). The germline V gene encodes CDR1 SQVTM and CDR2 ANQGSEA. V was trimmed by 7 bases and J by 5 bases, leaving 17 bases between them. This CDR3 is built from 13 residues. CDR3 DNA: TGCAGCGCGAGTGGCGGCGGGTCCGAGACCCAGTACTTC. This sequence encodes CSASGGGSETQYF.

This clonotype was recorded many times. This chain links TRBV9 with TRBJ2-1; 8 bases fit TRBD1. J lost 6 bases, V lost 0 bases, and 8 bases had no gene match. The CDR3 consists of 16 residues. CDR1 SGDLS and CDR2 YYNGEE come from the germline V gene. The CDR3 protein is CASSVASDREINEQFF. CDR3 bases: TGTGCCAGCAGCGTAGCCTCGGACAGGGAAATCAATGAGCAGTTCTTC.

On this clonotype itself: A clone one base away is much larger, so this may be a read error. The V call is TRBV19, the J call TRBJ2-7; TRBD1 might be the D (5 bases). CDR1 is LNHDA and CDR2 is SQIVND in the germline V gene (reference sequence). This CDR3 region has 14 residues. CDR3 nucleotides: TGTGCCAGTTGTATAGGGGTGGAGACCTACGAGCAGTACTTC. Translated: CASCIGVETYEQYF.

This clonotype was observed at least ten times. This chain links TRBV20-1 with TRBJ2-1; 9 bases agree with TRBD2. CDR3 length equals 17 residues. Germline CDR1 and CDR2: DFQATT and SNEGSKA (reference sequence). V gave up 1 base and J gave up 5 bases; unmatched junction bases: 12. The CDR3 DNA is TGCAGTGCTAGAGGTAGCGGGAGAGGCCGGAGCGACAATGAGCAGTTCTTC. This translates into CSARGSGRGRSDNEQFF.

The rearrangement joins TRBV10-3 to TRBJ1-3; 7 nucleotides match TRBD1. With V trimmed by 10 bases and J by 8 bases, 17 bases remained unmatched. The CDR3 spans 15 residues. The germline V gene has CDR1 ENHRY and CDR2 SYGVKD. CDR3: CATGTESGGAHTIYF. CDR3 in DNA: TGTGCCACCGGAACGGAGTCAGGGGGGGCGCACACCATATATTTT.

This clonotype showed up just a few times. The J gene is TRBJ2-1, the V gene TRBV20-1; D remains ambiguous. Deletions cut 3 bases from V and 1 base from J, with 16 bases between. The CDR3 runs to 16 residues. The germline gives CDR1 DFQATT, CDR2 SNEGSKA (reference sequence). The chain's CDR3 is CSASPIKRVSYNEQFF. For the CDR3, the DNA is TGCAGTGCTAGCCCTATCAAGCGCGTTTCCTACAATGAGCAGTTCTTC.

This clonotype has at least ten counts. This chain links TRBV6-5 with TRBJ2-5, with TRBD1 matching over 8 bases. Losses at the gene ends were 6 bases for V and 4 bases for J; bases not matched to a gene: 4. Germline V gene sequence: CDR1 MNHEY, CDR2 SVGAGI. The CDR3 runs to 13 residues. CDR3 nucleotide sequence: TGTGCCAGCAGCTCAGGGGGCTCAGAGACCCAGTACTTC. The encoded protein is CASSSGGSETQYF.

This clonotype was observed many times. The chain joins TRBV10-3 to TRBJ2-2; D gene ambiguous. V shed 0 bases and J shed 4 bases, with 9 bases lying between them. This CDR3 contains 15 residues. Germline CDR1 reads ENHRY; CDR2 reads SYGVKD. CDR3 residues: CAISESTRVTGELFF. The CDR3 coding sequence is TGTGCCATCAGTGAGTCGACTCGGGTCACCGGGGAGCTGTTTTTT.

The chain combines TRBV12-3 or TRBV12-4 with TRBJ2-1; 7 bases are a match to TRBD1. The CDR3 totals 15 residues. The V gene end was trimmed by 3 bases and the J gene end by 10 bases; junction bases not matched to a gene: 12. The CDR3 DNA follows: TGTGCCAGCAGTTTTGAAGGGGGCATCGACCAGGAGCAGTTCTTC. Protein: CASSFEGGIDQEQFF.

This clonotype was detected a few times. The chain employs TRBV20-1 and TRBJ2-1; D may match TRBD1 or TRBD2 (5 bases each). The CDR3 spans 16 residues. Germline V gives CDR1 DFQATT, CDR2 SNEGSKA (reference sequence). V gave up 1 base and J gave up 2 bases, with 15 bases separating them. The CDR3: CSARVGTPKAYNEQFF. CDR3 DNA: TGCAGTGCTAGAGTTGGGACCCCAAAGGCCTACAATGAGCAGTTCTTC.

This clonotype was counted ten times or more. This chain uses TRBV27 with TRBJ2-3; D unclear. The CDR3 is made up of 13 amino acids. V was trimmed by 10 bases and J by 3 bases, leaving 14 bases between them. From germline, CDR1 is MNHEY and CDR2 SMNVEV (reference sequence). CDR3 nucleotides: TGTGCCATCAGGCTCTCCGGGACAGATACGCAGTATTTT. Its protein is CAIRLSGTDTQYF.

This clonotype was recorded many times. The chain carries TRBV5-4 and TRBJ2-1; TRBD2 is a possible D gene (5 bases). The CDR3 covers 13 residues. Looked up from germline, CDR1 is SGHNT and CDR2 is YYREEE (reference sequence). V lost 4 bases, J lost 3 bases, and 8 bases lay in between. CDR3 nucleotides: TGTGCCAGCAGCAGTACTAGCTACAATGAGCAGTTCTTC. Encoded protein: CASSSTSYNEQFF. Variable domain in full (rest from reference TRBV5-4 and TRBJ2-1): ETGVTQSPTHLIKTRGQQVTLRCSSQSGHNTVSWYQQALGQGPQFIFQYYREEENGRGNFPPRFSGLQFPNYSSELNVNALELDDSALYLCASSSTSYNEQFFGPGTRLTVL.

This clonotype has at least ten counts. The rearrangement joins TRBV15 to TRBJ2-1; D is perhaps TRBD1 (6 bases). Trimming shortened V by 1 base and J by 2 bases, and 12 bases separated the two germline ends. The germline V gene encodes CDR1 LNHNV and CDR2 YYDKDF (reference sequence). The CDR3 spans 16 residues. Here the CDR3 reads CATSRVYNRAYNEQFF. CDR3 nucleotide sequence: TGTGCCACCAGCAGAGTATATAACAGGGCCTACAATGAGCAGTTCTTC.

In its sample, this clonotype was seen many times. The genes are TRBV20-1 and TRBJ1-2; TRBD1 is a possible D gene (6 bases). The CDR3 runs 12 residues. The ends were cut back, 3 bases at V and 4 bases at J, with 9 bases in the middle. Looked up from germline, CDR1 is DFQATT and CDR2 is SNEGSKA (reference sequence). CDR3 in DNA: TGCAGTGCTAGGATCAGGGGCTATGGCTACACCTTC. It is translated as CSARIRGYGYTF.

This clonotype was found many times. The chain couples TRBV7-2 to TRBJ1-2; a weak D match, TRBD1 (6 bases). Trimming stripped 5 bases from V and 6 bases from J, with 13 bases between. The CDR3 spans 13 residues. The V gene's germline CDR1 is SGHTA and CDR2 FQGNSA. CDR3 region: CASSQTGYNGYTF. CDR3 in DNA: TGTGCCAGCAGCCAGACAGGATACAATGGCTACACCTTC.

This clonotype was recorded many times. V is TRBV11-2 and J is TRBJ2-1; 11 bases map to TRBD2. The V gene's germline CDR1 is SGHAT and CDR2 FQNNGV. V trimming: 5 bases; J trimming: 5 bases; junction bases outside the gene matches: 5. The CDR3 loop spans 15 amino acids. CDR3 loop: CASSPTSGGNNEQFF. The CDR3 nucleotides are TGTGCCAGCAGCCCAACTAGCGGGGGTAACAATGAGCAGTTCTTC.